This T cell receptor beta chain was obtained from a study of blood T cells in healthy people across ages. Study-wide context: About one barcoded beta molecule per two T cells came from capture by template switching.

PBMCs, at least 6.5 million per sample, were isolated. A sample-barcoded 5' primer and a J-beta primer mix were used in a second PCR of roughly 7 to 11 cycles. Unique molecular identifiers of 12 random nucleotides labeled each cDNA. Researchers report that each sample yielded at least 3 million CDR3-containing paired-end reads. TCRdb reprocessed the 5' RACE reads with MiXCR, giving one entry per CDR3 protein. This repertoire shows about 1.6 million distinct CDR3 sequences, roughly a third found once; its top ten account for around 11%. By frequency in the sample, this clonotype is large. The CDR3 loop spans 12 amino acids. V shed 5 bases and J 5 bases; nucleotides not matched to a gene: 5. The V gene's germline CDR1 is SQVTM and CDR2 ANQGSEA.

The sequence was collected from a woman aged 30 to 39 in good health. The chain carries TRBV29-1 and TRBJ2-7, with 8 nucleotides matching TRBD1. Sequenced input: blood. The CDR3 region is CSVQQGANEQYF. Written as DNA, the CDR3 is TGCAGCGTTCAGCAGGGGGCTAACGAGCAGTACTTC.